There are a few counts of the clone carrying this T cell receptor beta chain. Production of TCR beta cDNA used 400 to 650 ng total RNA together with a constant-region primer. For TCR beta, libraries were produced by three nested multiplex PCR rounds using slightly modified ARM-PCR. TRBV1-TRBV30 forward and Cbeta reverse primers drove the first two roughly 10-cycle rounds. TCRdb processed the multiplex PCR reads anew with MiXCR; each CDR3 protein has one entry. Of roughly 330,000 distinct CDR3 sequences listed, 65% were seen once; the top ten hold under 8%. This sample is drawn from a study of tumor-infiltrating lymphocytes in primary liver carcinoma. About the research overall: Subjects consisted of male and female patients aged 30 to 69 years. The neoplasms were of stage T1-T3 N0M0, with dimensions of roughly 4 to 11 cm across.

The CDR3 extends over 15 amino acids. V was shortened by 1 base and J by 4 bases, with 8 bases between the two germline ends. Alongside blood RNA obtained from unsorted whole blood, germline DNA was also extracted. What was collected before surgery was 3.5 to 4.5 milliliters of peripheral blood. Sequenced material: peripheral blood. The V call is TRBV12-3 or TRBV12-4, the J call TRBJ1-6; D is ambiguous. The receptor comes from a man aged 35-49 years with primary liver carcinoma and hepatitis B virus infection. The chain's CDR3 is CASSLVAHYNSPLHF. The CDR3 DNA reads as TGTGCCAGCAGTTTAGTGGCACATTATAATTCACCCCTCCACTTT.